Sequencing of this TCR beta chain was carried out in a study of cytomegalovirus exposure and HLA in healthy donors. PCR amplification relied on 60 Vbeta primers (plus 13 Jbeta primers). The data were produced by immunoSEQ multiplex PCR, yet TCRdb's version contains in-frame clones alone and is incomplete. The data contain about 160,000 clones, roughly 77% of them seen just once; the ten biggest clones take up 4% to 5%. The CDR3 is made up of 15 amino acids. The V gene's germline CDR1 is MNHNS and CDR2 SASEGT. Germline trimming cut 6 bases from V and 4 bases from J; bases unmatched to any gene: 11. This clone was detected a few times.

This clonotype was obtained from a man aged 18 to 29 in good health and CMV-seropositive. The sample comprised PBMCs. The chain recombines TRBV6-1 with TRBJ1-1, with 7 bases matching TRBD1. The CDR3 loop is CASRAERGLGTEAFF. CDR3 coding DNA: TGTGCCAGCAGGGCCGAGAGGGGGCTAGGCACTGAAGCTTTCTTT.